These 18 T cell receptor beta chains were all obtained from the same sample, sequenced in a study of blood T cell repertoires in COVID-19. Repertoires were generated with immunoSEQ multiplex PCR, while TCRdb's copy carries only in-frame clones and drops some. The sample lists over 90,000 clones, about four fifths occurring once. What was sequenced was peripheral blood. These receptors were obtained from a human donor in a cohort sampled during active COVID-19.

The chain uses TRBV24-1 and TRBJ2-5, with D perhaps matching TRBD2 (5 bases). Germline CDR1 and CDR2: KGHDR and SFDVKD. The CDR3 sequence is 13 residues long. Deletions cut 5 bases from V and 4 bases from J, with 10 bases between. The CDR3 bases are TGTGCCACCAGTGTTGCGGGTGGAGAGACCCAGTACTTC. Its translation is CATSVAGGETQYF.

The CDR3 is CASSQSAGNEQYF. DNA for the CDR3: TGCGCCAGCAGTCAATCAGCAGGGAACGAGCAGTACTTC. The chain is built from TRBV23-1 and TRBJ2-7; tentative D call: TRBD1 (5 bases). TRBV23-1 is an ORF; its function is uncertain. This CDR3 spans 13 amino acids. V was pared by 0 bases and J by 5 bases, with 8 bases between.

This clone was counted only a few times. The chain links TRBV19 to TRBJ2-3; 8 bases agree with TRBD2. The CDR3 contains 14 residues. Germline V gene data show CDR1 as LNHDA and CDR2 as SQIVND (reference sequence). V was pared by 5 bases and J by 2 bases, with 3 bases of the junction left unmatched. This CDR3 reads CASSAGGPTDTQYF. DNA of the CDR3: TGTGCCAGTAGTGCGGGGGGTCCCACAGATACGCAGTATTTT.

The chain links TRBV7-9 to TRBJ2-1; 8 bases line up with TRBD2. This CDR3 spans 16 amino acids. The ends lost 0 bases at V and 7 bases at J; junction bases unmatched: 8. Per germline, CDR1 SEHNR and CDR2 FQNEAQ (reference sequence). For the CDR3, the DNA is TGTGCCAGCAGCTTAGCCGGCCGGGGGGGCCGGAATGAGCAGTTCTTC. Residues: CASSLAGRGGRNEQFF.

The chain couples TRBV5-6 to TRBJ1-1; tentative D call: TRBD1 (5 bases). Germline-derived CDR1 and CDR2 are SGHDT and YYEEEE. V gave up 2 bases and J gave up 11 bases, with 19 bases separating them. The CDR3 loop spans 14 amino acids. CDR3: CASSFAGTQKRAFF. As DNA, the CDR3 is TGTGCCAGCAGCTTCGCCGGGACTCAAAAAAGGGCTTTCTTT.

V is TRBV11-3 and J is TRBJ2-3, with 12 bases matching TRBD2. This CDR3 contains 17 residues. The trim removed 1 base at V and 5 bases at J, leaving 7 bases unmatched. Per the germline V gene, CDR1 is SGHNT and CDR2 is YENEEA. CDR3 in amino acids: CASSLGATSGGVDTQYF. The CDR3 DNA reads TGTGCCAGCAGCTTAGGCGCGACTAGCGGGGGTGTAGATACGCAGTATTTT.

This clone was detected only once. The chain recombines TRBV9 with TRBJ2-7; TRBD1 agrees at 7 bases. The germline V gene encodes CDR1 SGDLS and CDR2 YYNGEE. V lost 0 bases to trimming and J lost 3 bases; unmatched junction nucleotides: 3. The CDR3 contains 14 residues. The CDR3 is CASSVATGVYEQYF. The CDR3 DNA reads as TGTGCCAGCAGCGTAGCCACAGGGGTCTACGAGCAGTACTTC.

This clone showed up just once. The chain recombines TRBV10-3 with TRBJ1-6; 9 bases are a match to TRBD1. The V gene's germline CDR1 is ENHRY and CDR2 SYGVKD. The CDR3 sequence is 15 residues long. Trimming at V came to 0 bases and at J to 9 bases, leaving 3 bases not matched to a gene. DNA for the CDR3: TGTGCCATCAGTGAGTCGGGACAGGGCGGTTCACCCCTCCACTTT. It specifies CAISESGQGGSPLHF.

The chain recombines TRBV24-1 with TRBJ2-2; 9 bases fit TRBD1. This CDR3 has 15 amino acids. Germline V gene sequence: CDR1 KGHDR, CDR2 SFDVKD. V dropped 3 bases and J dropped 5; count of bases not matched to a gene: 3. As DNA, the CDR3 is TGTGCCACCAGTGATCCGGGACAGGGAACCGGGGAGCTGTTTTTT. Translation: CATSDPGQGTGELFF.

The V call is TRBV6-5, the J call TRBJ1-6; D not resolved. There are 15 residues in the CDR3. Germline assignment: CDR1 MNHEY and CDR2 SVGAGI. V gave up 7 bases and J gave up 6 bases, with 16 bases separating them. The CDR3 spells CASTMSSHSNSPLHF. CDR3 nucleotides: TGTGCCAGCACAATGAGCAGTCACAGTAATTCACCCCTCCACTTT.

V and J are TRBV10-1 and TRBJ1-2, with D possibly matching TRBD1 (6 bases). This CDR3 is 11 amino acids long. Germline loops: CDR1 WNHNN, CDR2 SYGVQD (reference sequence). Between the trimmed V and J ends, which lost 1 base and 13 bases, there was a span of 10 bases. The DNA of the CDR3 is TGCGCCAGCAGTGAGTGTGCGACAGGCACCTTC. Protein: CASSECATGTF.

This rearrangement joins TRBV3-1 (or the pseudogene TRBV3-2) to TRBJ2-2; D may be TRBD2 (6 bases). This CDR3 is 13 amino acids long. The germline V gene has CDR1 LGHDT and CDR2 YNNKEL (reference sequence). Trimming shortened V by 4 bases and J by 6 bases, and 9 bases separated the two germline ends. The CDR3 spells CASSLGLSGELFF. CDR3 nucleotide sequence: TGTGCCAGCAGCCTCGGACTATCCGGGGAGCTGTTTTTT.

The genes are TRBV4-3 and TRBJ2-3, with TRBD2 identical over 14 bases. Germline CDR1 is LGHNA and CDR2 is YSLEER. With V trimmed by 3 bases and J by 0 bases, 8 bases remained unmatched. There are 19 residues in the CDR3. The CDR3 here is CASSQTGLAGVLSTDTQYF. CDR3 DNA sequence: TGCGCCAGCAGCCAGACGGGACTAGCGGGGGTTCTAAGCACAGATACGCAGTATTTT.

This chain connects TRBV5-6 to TRBJ2-4; 7 bases map to TRBD1. This CDR3 is built from 16 residues. Germline loops: CDR1 SGHDT, CDR2 YYEEEE. V lost 2 bases to trimming and J lost 2 bases; unmatched junction nucleotides: 7. The CDR3 DNA follows: TGTGCCAGCAGCTTAGAGGGGGCCGGAACCAAAAACATTCAGTACTTC. Protein sequence: CASSLEGAGTKNIQYF.

This chain's CDR3 is CASSTQGSNQPQHF. CDR3 nucleotides: TGTGCCAGCAGTACCCAGGGTAGCAATCAGCCCCAGCATTTT. V is TRBV27 and J is TRBJ1-5; D might be TRBD1 (5 bases). The CDR3 loop spans 14 amino acids. V was shortened by 5 bases and J by 0 bases, with 8 bases between the two germline ends. Germline-derived CDR1 and CDR2 are MNHEY and SMNVEV (reference sequence).

The chain is built from TRBV5-1 and TRBJ2-3, with 10 bases lining up with TRBD2. This CDR3 has 16 residues. V shed 6 bases and J 0 bases; nucleotides not matched to a gene: 7. Germline lookup yields CDR1 SGHRS and CDR2 YFSETQ. DNA of the CDR3: TGCGCCAGCACCGATACTAGCGGGGCAAGCACAGATACGCAGTATTTT. This translates into CASTDTSGASTDTQYF.

The chain links TRBV5-1 to TRBJ1-1; 7 bases match TRBD1. Trimming removed 0 bases from V and 4 bases from J; junction bases left unmatched: 12. The CDR3 length is 17 residues. The germline CDR1 and CDR2 sequences are SGHRS and YFSETQ. The CDR3 is CASSLGWVYPGGTEAFF. The CDR3 DNA follows: TGCGCCAGCAGCTTGGGATGGGTGTATCCAGGGGGCACTGAAGCTTTCTTT.

The chain combines TRBV4-3 with TRBJ2-7; tentatively, D is TRBD1 (6 bases). This CDR3 is built from 14 residues. The germline V gene encodes CDR1 LGHNA and CDR2 YSLEER. Trimming pared 1 base from V and 2 bases from J, leaving 9 bases between. The CDR3 sequence is CASSQARTAYEQYF. The DNA for the CDR3 is TGCGCCAGCAGCCAAGCCAGGACAGCCTACGAGCAGTACTTC.